Presented here are 11 T cell receptor beta chains from one specimen sequenced in a study of blood T cell repertoires in COVID-19. Using immunoSEQ multiplex PCR, the repertoire was profiled, and TCRdb retains in-frame clones only, with some absent. The profile covers more than 100,000 clones, with roughly nine tenths appearing a single time and 5% to 7.5% taken by the ten largest. Sequenced sample: peripheral blood. The receptors derive from a human donor in a cohort sampled during active COVID-19.

This clone was detected only once. The chain joins TRBV27 to TRBJ1-3; D perhaps matches TRBD1 (6 bases). Per the germline V gene, CDR1 is MNHEY and CDR2 is SMNVEV (reference sequence). Trimming removed 6 bases at V and 0 bases at J, with 21 bases between. The CDR3 spans 18 residues. The DNA for the CDR3 is TGTGCCAGCAGCCATACCTCGGGACATCTTAGCTCTGGAAACACCATATATTTT. Protein: CASSHTSGHLSSGNTIYF.

This clone was counted once. The chain has TRBV15 and TRBJ1-5; 7 bases match TRBD1. The CDR3 length is 20 residues. V was pared by 0 bases and J by 6 bases, with 20 bases of the junction left unmatched. Germline CDR1 and CDR2: LNHNV and YYDKDF (reference sequence). CDR3 DNA sequence: TGTGCCACCAGCAGAGATACACCGAAAACCCCGATAGGACAGGTTCAGCCCCAGCATTTT. Translation: CATSRDTPKTPIGQVQPQHF.

This chain connects TRBV3-1 (or the pseudogene TRBV3-2) to TRBJ1-6; D unclear. Trimming stripped 4 bases from V and 7 bases from J, with 5 bases between. The CDR3 spans 12 residues. Germline V gives CDR1 LGHDT, CDR2 YNNKEL (reference sequence). The CDR3, as DNA: TGTGCCAGCAGCCGAGGGAATTCACCCCTCCACTTT. Its protein is CASSRGNSPLHF.

This clone was observed a single time. This chain joins TRBV24-1 and TRBJ2-3, with TRBD2 matching 8 bases. J gave up 4 bases and V 1 base, and 6 bases lay outside the gene matches. CDR1 KGHDR and CDR2 SFDVKD come from the germline V gene. The CDR3 runs 16 residues. Here the CDR3 reads CATSDLGRGGPDTQYF. CDR3 nucleotides: TGTGCCACCAGTGATTTAGGTCGGGGGGGCCCAGATACGCAGTATTTT.

The V and J genes are TRBV18 and TRBJ1-2, with D perhaps matching TRBD1 (5 bases). V was trimmed by 0 bases and J by 1 base, leaving 9 bases between them. Germline lookup yields CDR1 KGHSH and CDR2 LQKENI. The CDR3 is 15 residues long. The CDR3 nucleotides are TGTGCCAGCTCACCACCCCGCCAGGGTAACTATGGCTACACCTTC. It translates to CASSPPRQGNYGYTF.

The chain carries TRBV25-1 and TRBJ2-7, with a possible D match to TRBD1 (6 bases). In germline, CDR1 is MGHDK, CDR2 SYGVNS. The germline V and J ends were trimmed by 4 bases and 2 bases, with 12 bases remaining between them. The CDR3 is 14 amino acids. CDR3: CASSAYRVPYEQYF. DNA of the CDR3: TGTGCCAGCAGTGCGTACAGGGTCCCCTACGAGCAGTACTTC.

The chain has TRBV4-1 and TRBJ2-3; TRBD2 matches 13 bases. After removal of 1 base from V and 3 bases from J, the junction contained 4 bases not matched to a gene. Germline V CDR1 and CDR2: MGHRA, YSYEKL. The CDR3 is 17 residues long. CDR3 nucleotides: TGCGCCAGCAGCCAAGGACTAGCGGGGGGTAAAACAGATACGCAGTATTTT. This gives the protein CASSQGLAGGKTDTQYF.

This clone was recorded only once. V gene TRBV5-1 combines with J gene TRBJ2-3; TRBD2 matches 13 bases. In germline, CDR1 is SGHRS, CDR2 YFSETQ. The CDR3 runs to 16 residues. V dropped 2 bases and J dropped 6; count of bases not matched to a gene: 6. This CDR3 reads CASSLRTSGSSDTQYF. The DNA for the CDR3 is TGCGCCAGCAGCTTACGGACTAGCGGGAGTAGTGATACGCAGTATTTT.

V is TRBV5-4 and J is TRBJ1-1; a weak D match, TRBD1 (6 bases). In germline, CDR1 is SGHNT, CDR2 YYREEE (reference sequence). V gave up 1 base and J gave up 8 bases, with 15 bases separating them. This CDR3 has 14 residues. The CDR3 is CASSLPPPGTEAFF. CDR3 sequence (DNA): TGTGCCAGCAGCTTGCCCCCTCCCGGGACAGAAGCTTTCTTT.

The rearrangement joins TRBV24-1 to TRBJ2-7, with a possible D match to TRBD2 (5 bases). The germline V and J ends were trimmed by 9 bases and 10 bases, with 18 bases remaining between them. Looked up from germline, CDR1 is KGHDR and CDR2 is SFDVKD. This CDR3 region has 12 residues. The CDR3 region has the DNA TGTGCCACCTCCAGAGAGGGCGAGAGCCAGTACTTC. This encodes CATSREGESQYF.

V gene TRBV11-3 combines with J gene TRBJ2-1; D is perhaps TRBD1 (6 bases). Trimming left V 6 bases short and J 5 bases short, with 17 bases between. Germline loops: CDR1 SGHNT, CDR2 YENEEA. The CDR3 extends over 15 amino acids. CDR3 bases: TGTGCCAGCAGTTTGGGGCAGGGGTCCAACAATGAGCAGTTCTTC. Residues: CASSLGQGSNNEQFF.